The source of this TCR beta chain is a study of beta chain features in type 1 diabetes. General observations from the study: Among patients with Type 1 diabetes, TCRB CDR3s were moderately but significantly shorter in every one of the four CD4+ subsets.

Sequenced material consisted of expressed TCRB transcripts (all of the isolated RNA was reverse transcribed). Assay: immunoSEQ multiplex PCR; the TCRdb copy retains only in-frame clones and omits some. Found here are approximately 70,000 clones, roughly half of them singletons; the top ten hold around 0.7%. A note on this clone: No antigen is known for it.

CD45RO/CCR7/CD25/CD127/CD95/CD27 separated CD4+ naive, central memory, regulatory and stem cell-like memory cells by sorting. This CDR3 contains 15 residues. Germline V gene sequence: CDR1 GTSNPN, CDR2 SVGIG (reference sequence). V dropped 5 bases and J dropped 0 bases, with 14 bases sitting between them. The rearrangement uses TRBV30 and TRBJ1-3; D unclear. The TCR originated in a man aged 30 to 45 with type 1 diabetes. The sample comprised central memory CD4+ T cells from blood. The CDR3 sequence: CAWRSRGISGNTIYF. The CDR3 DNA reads TGTGCCTGGCGGTCCCGCGGAATCTCTGGAAACACCATATATTTT.